These 12 T cell receptor beta chains came from one sample sequenced in a study of long-term antiretroviral therapy in people with HIV. The run of the v3.0 immunoSEQ assay was at survey level. The method was immunoSEQ multiplex PCR; TCRdb's version includes in-frame clones alone and lacks a portion of them. The data show about 40,000 clones, approximately 85% seen once. This specimen was unsorted PBMCs, taken 3.1 years after starting antiretroviral therapy. The receptor source for this set is a woman aged 45-60 years with HIV.

V usage is TRBV7-9 and J usage is TRBJ1-1; no definite D call. There are 13 residues in the CDR3. CDR1 and CDR2 from the germline V gene are SEHNR and FQNEAQ (reference sequence). Trimming removed 8 bases at V and 4 bases at J, with 14 bases between. CDR3 coding DNA: TGTGCCAGCTTCCCGAGTGCGGTCACTGAAGCTTTCTTT. This gives the protein CASFPSAVTEAFF.

The chain has TRBV2 and TRBJ1-5, with D perhaps TRBD1 (6 bases). From germline, CDR1 is SNHLY and CDR2 FYNNEI. V lost 4 bases, J lost 0 bases, and 10 bases lay in between. This CDR3 region has 15 residues. The CDR3 region is CASSGGAYSNQPQHF. CDR3 DNA: TGTGCCAGCAGTGGGGGGGCTTATAGCAATCAGCCCCAGCATTTT. Full variable domain (missing parts from reference TRBV2 and TRBJ1-5): EPEVTQTPSHQVTQMGQEVILRCVPISNHLYFYWYRQILGQKVEFLVSFYNNEISEKSEIFDDQFSVERPDGSNFTLKIRSTKLEDSAMYFCASSGGAYSNQPQHFGDGTRLSIL.

The chain recombines TRBV10-3 with TRBJ2-2; 7 bases agree with TRBD1. With 6 bases clipped from V and 0 bases from J, the junction kept 1 base outside the gene matches. The CDR3 covers 14 residues. Germline V gene sequence: CDR1 ENHRY, CDR2 SYGVKD. The CDR3, as DNA: TGTGCCATCAGGGGACAGACGAACACCGGGGAGCTGTTTTTT. Translated, it gives CAIRGQTNTGELFF.

The chain couples TRBV5-6 to TRBJ1-4; 7 bases agree with TRBD1. The germline V gene encodes CDR1 SGHDT and CDR2 YYEEEE. V trimming: 3 bases; J trimming: 7 bases; junction bases outside the gene matches: 9. The CDR3 runs 15 residues. The CDR3 region has the DNA TGTGCCAGCAGCTCCCCAGGGGGGACCGGTGAAAAACTGTTTTTT. It yields the protein CASSSPGGTGEKLFF.

This sequence joins TRBV7-9 and TRBJ1-1, with D hard to call. The CDR3 spans 12 residues. The germline V gene encodes CDR1 SEHNR and CDR2 FQNEAQ (reference sequence). Trimming took 5 bases from V and 8 from J, leaving 12 bases between them. The chain's CDR3 is CASSPNVGEAFF. CDR3 DNA sequence: TGTGCCAGCAGCCCCAACGTAGGGGAAGCTTTCTTT.

This rearrangement joins TRBV6-5 to TRBJ2-7; 8 bases line up with TRBD1. The CDR3 has 15 residues. From germline, CDR1 is MNHEY and CDR2 SVGAGI. J was trimmed by 2 bases and V by 10 bases; bases with no gene match: 13. Here the CDR3 DNA reads TGTGCCACCCGCCGGGAAGCAGGGGGCACCTACGAGCAGTACTTC. It codes for CATRREAGGTYEQYF.

This chain connects TRBV6-5 to TRBJ2-7; tentatively, D is TRBD1 (6 bases). The V gene's germline CDR1 is MNHEY and CDR2 SVGAGI. The CDR3 totals 15 residues. Trimming shortened V by 6 bases and J by 0 bases, and 15 bases separated the two germline ends. The CDR3 reads CASSLRGRSSYEQYF. Here the CDR3 DNA reads TGTGCCAGCAGCCTCAGGGGCCGAAGCTCCTACGAGCAGTACTTC.

The chain employs TRBV9 and TRBJ2-2; D gene uncertain. The CDR3 consists of 13 residues. Germline assignment: CDR1 SGDLS and CDR2 YYNGEE. V was trimmed by 1 base and J by 6 bases, leaving 7 bases between them. The CDR3: CASSVSGAGELFF. CDR3 nucleotide sequence: TGTGCCAGCAGCGTAAGTGGCGCCGGGGAGCTGTTTTTT. Full variable domain (outside the CDR3, taken from reference TRBV9 and TRBJ2-2): DSGVTQTPKHLITATGQRVTLRCSPRSGDLSVYWYQQSLDQGLQFLIQYYNGEERAKGNILERFSAQQFPDLHSELNLSSLELGDSALYFCASSVSGAGELFFGEGSRLTVL.

The chain uses TRBV5-1 and TRBJ2-5; D is undetermined. The CDR3 length is 15 residues. Germline values: CDR1 SGHRS, CDR2 YFSETQ. Trimming took off 2 bases at V and 5 bases at J, with 16 bases between the two ends. CDR3 residues: CASSFESARAETQYF. CDR3 bases: TGCGCCAGCAGCTTCGAGAGTGCTAGAGCGGAGACCCAGTACTTC.

The chain has TRBV30 and TRBJ1-2, with D unresolved. Per the germline V gene, CDR1 is GTSNPN and CDR2 is SVGIG (reference sequence). CDR3 size: 12 residues. The V end lost 2 bases, the J end lost 8 bases, and 12 bases lay between the germline ends. CDR3 bases: TGTGCCTGGAGTCCACAATATGGGGGCTACACCTTC. It is translated as CAWSPQYGGYTF. Full variable domain (outside the CDR3, taken from reference TRBV30 and TRBJ1-2): SQTIHQWPATLVQPVGSPLSLECTVEGTSNPNLYWYRQAAGRGLQLLFYSVGIGQISSEVPQNLSASRPQDRQFILSSKKLLLSDSGFYLCAWSPQYGGYTFGSGTRLTVV.

The rearrangement uses TRBV5-1 and TRBJ2-3; 10 bases align to TRBD2. Germline V gene data show CDR1 as SGHRS and CDR2 as YFSETQ. The V gene end was trimmed by 2 bases and the J gene end by 4 bases; junction bases not matched to a gene: 7. The CDR3 length is 16 residues. The CDR3 loop is CASSFSSSGGADTQYF. The CDR3, as DNA: TGCGCCAGCAGCTTCAGTTCGAGCGGGGGGGCAGATACGCAGTATTTT.

V usage is TRBV15 and J usage is TRBJ1-2; D is unresolved. Trimming cost V 2 bases and J 1 base, with 2 bases left between them. Germline V gene lookup returns CDR1 LNHNV and CDR2 YYDKDF (reference sequence). The CDR3 runs to 12 residues. CDR3: CATSRNNYGYTF. CDR3 DNA: TGTGCCACCAGCAGAAATAACTATGGCTACACCTTC.